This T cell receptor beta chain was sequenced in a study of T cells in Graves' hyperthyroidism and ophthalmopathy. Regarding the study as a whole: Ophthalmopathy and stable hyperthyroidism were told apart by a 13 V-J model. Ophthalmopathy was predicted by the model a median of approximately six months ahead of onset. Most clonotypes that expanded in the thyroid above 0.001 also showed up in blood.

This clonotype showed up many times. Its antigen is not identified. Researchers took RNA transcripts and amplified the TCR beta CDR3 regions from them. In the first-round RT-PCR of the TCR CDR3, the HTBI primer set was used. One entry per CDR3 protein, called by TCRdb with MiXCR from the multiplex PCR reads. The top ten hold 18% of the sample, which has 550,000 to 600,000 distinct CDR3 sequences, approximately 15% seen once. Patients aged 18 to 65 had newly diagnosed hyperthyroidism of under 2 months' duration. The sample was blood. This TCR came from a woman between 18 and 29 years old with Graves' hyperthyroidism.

The CDR3 sequence: CATNDRDTEAFF. CDR3 bases: TGTGCCACTAATGACAGGGACACTGAAGCTTTCTTT. This chain uses TRBV24-1 with TRBJ1-1; 7 nucleotides match TRBD1. Germline V gives CDR1 KGHDR, CDR2 SFDVKD. The CDR3 loop spans 12 amino acids. V lost 10 bases, J lost 3 bases, and 4 bases stayed unmatched.